This paragraph reports one TCR beta chain. Many counts were recorded for this clonotype. Its antigen is currently not known. No qualities accompany the bases; no much larger clone lies one base away. Taken with the paper, the label for treatment or condition translates to: allogeneic hematopoietic cell transplantation with graft depleted of TCRalphabeta T cells and CD19 B cells. The children who served as transplant recipients had been given grafts of TCRalphabeta/CD19-depleted allogeneic hematopoietic cells. These data are taken from a study of T-cell reconstitution after alpha-beta-depleted transplantation in children (dated by TCRdb to 2016 to 2017). Context from the whole study: Using TCR repertoire profiling, the study followed T-cell immune reconstitution in a quantitative way in children after TCRalphabeta/CD19-depleted allogeneic hematopoietic cell transplantation.

CDR1 and CDR2 were assigned from the germline V gene (reference sequence) as DFQATT and SNEGSKA. Relative to germline, V is 2 bases shorter and J is 1 base shorter, with 8 bases between their ends. The CDR3 spans 13 residues, from the cysteine through the phenylalanine. Only the CDR3 part of the read is kept: 39 bases, read in frame from the first base. Library method: PCR. Instrument used: Illumina HiSeq 2500. TCR libraries were prepared with molecular barcoding, using unique molecular identifiers to normalize TCRbeta repertoire quantification. The public reads were quality trimmed at Q25 with fastp and then assembled into clones with MiXCR by TCRdb, keeping productive beta chains. Rows with a matching CDR3 protein are joined into one entry that keeps the most common DNA and genes. Recorded for this sample are 600,000 to 700,000 distinct CDR3 sequences; around 14% of them occurred a single time. The ten largest clonotypes hold roughly 0.84% of the sample.

Study-wide findings and limitations: Hyperexpanded clone frequencies declined over subsequent months; after one year, T-cell counts and TCRbeta diversity were mostly attributed to newly produced T cells. In some patients, the high TCRbeta diversity seen at day 60 was put down to recipient T cells and intrathymic progenitors that had survived conditioning. Apparently early alphabetaT-cell count recovery about two months after transplant reportedly relied on only several hundred rapidly expanded clones derived from non-depleted graft cells.

The V and J segments used are TRBV20-1 and TRBJ2-5; the D gene assignment is perhaps TRBD1 or TRBD2, with each matching 5 bases. The source was PBMCs, collected before TCRalphabeta/CD19-depleted stem cell transplant. This clonotype was sampled from a girl under 10 years old with congenital amegakaryocytic thrombocytopenia, due to receive a stem cell transplant. DNA sequence: TGCAGTGCTAGACCAGGGACCCAAGAGACCCAGTACTTC. Its protein reads: CSARPGTQETQYF.